This T cell receptor (beta chain) was recovered during a study of early T cells in non-severe SARS-CoV-2 infection. Study observations and caveats: Matching results from VDJdb favored anti-spike CD8 responses, leaving private and CD4 specificities undetected.

CDR1 and CDR2 from the germline V gene are MNHEY and SVGEGT. The CDR3 is 15 amino acids. The germline V and J ends were trimmed by 2 bases and 2 bases, with 11 bases remaining between them. This clonotype turned up a few times. What it binds is unknown. Attached unique molecular identifiers marked individual cDNA molecules. TCRdb reprocessed the 5' RACE reads with MiXCR, giving one entry per CDR3 protein. The sample carries 74,000 or so distinct CDR3 sequences, 11% recorded once. The source material was whole blood. The TCR sequence derives from an adult who was a healthcare worker with PCR-confirmed SARS-CoV-2 infection or an uninfected control (not recorded which). The rearrangement uses TRBV6-2 or TRBV6-3 and TRBJ2-3; D not certain. The CDR3, as DNA: TGTGCCAGCAGTTACAACCAGATGATCACAGATACGCAGTATTTT. It translates to CASSYNQMITDTQYF.